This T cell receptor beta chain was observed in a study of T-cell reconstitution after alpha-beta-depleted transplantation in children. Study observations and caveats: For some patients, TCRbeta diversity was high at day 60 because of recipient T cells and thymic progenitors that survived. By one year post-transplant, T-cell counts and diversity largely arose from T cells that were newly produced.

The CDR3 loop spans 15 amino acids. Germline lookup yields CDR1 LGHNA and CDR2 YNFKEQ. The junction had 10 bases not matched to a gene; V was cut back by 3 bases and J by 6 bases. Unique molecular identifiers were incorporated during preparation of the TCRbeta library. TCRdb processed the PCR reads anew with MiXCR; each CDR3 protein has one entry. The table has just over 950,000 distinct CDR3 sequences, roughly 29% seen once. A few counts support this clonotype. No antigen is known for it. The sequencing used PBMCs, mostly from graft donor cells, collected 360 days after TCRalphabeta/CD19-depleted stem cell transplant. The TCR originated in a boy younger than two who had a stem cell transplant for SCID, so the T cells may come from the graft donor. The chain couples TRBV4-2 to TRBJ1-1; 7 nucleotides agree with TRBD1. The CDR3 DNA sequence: TGTGCCAGCAGCCATCAGACAGGGCGTATTCCTGAAGCTTTCTTT. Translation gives CASSHQTGRIPEAFF.